The 3 T cell receptor beta chains given below trace back to one sample, sequenced in a study of PD-1 blockade in classical Hodgkin lymphoma. In every patient, relapse followed autologous stem cell transplantation, while exposure to brentuximab vedotin differed. Measured with immunoSEQ multiplex PCR; TCRdb has only the in-frame clones, and not every one. Of some 150,000 clones listed, around 73% are singletons. The sequencing used peripheral blood mononuclear cells (PBMCs), collected before the second cycle of nivolumab. The receptors originated from a human donor with classical Hodgkin lymphoma.

This chain connects TRBV19 to TRBJ1-1; D remains unclear. The CDR3 runs to 14 residues. The germline V gene encodes CDR1 LNHDA and CDR2 SQIVND (reference sequence). Trimming shortened V by 4 bases and J by 1 base, and 10 bases separated the two germline ends. The CDR3 region has the DNA TGTGCCAGTAGTAAAGGGTTCGGGAACACTGAAGCTTTCTTT. Protein product: CASSKGFGNTEAFF.

The V gene is TRBV28, the J gene TRBJ1-5; D might be TRBD1 (6 bases). The germline V gene has CDR1 MDHEN and CDR2 SYDVKM. Deletions cut 7 bases from V and 8 bases from J, with 18 bases between. CDR3 length: 14 amino acids. This chain's CDR3 is CASTTGSLRKPQHF. As DNA, the CDR3 is TGTGCCAGCACCACAGGGTCGCTTAGGAAGCCCCAGCATTTT.

The chain combines TRBV7-9 with TRBJ2-7; D is perhaps TRBD1 (6 bases). The germline V gene has CDR1 SEHNR and CDR2 FQNEAQ (reference sequence). V lost 0 bases and J 6 bases, leaving 12 bases between the germline ends. The CDR3 has 14 residues. DNA of the CDR3: TGTGCCAGCAGCTTAGCGGGACAAGCTCCCGAGCAGTACTTC. Translating it yields CASSLAGQAPEQYF.